This entry features one T cell receptor beta chain sequence. What it recognizes is unknown. The libraries of TRB cDNA were constructed through 5' RACE using UMI labels. TCRdb re-called the 5' RACE reads and catalogs CDR3 proteins one per entry, DNA excluded. In total, the table holds about 130,000 distinct CDR3 sequences. Naive CD8+ T cells showed CD45RO-CCR7+CD27+CD95-. The record originates from a study of CXCR3-negative and CXCR3-positive naive CD8 T cells. General study results and limits: Similar levels of surface CD5 were seen between naive subsets; TCR strength was inferred from TRB CDR3 properties. In naive cells, CXCR3-negative and CXCR3-positive subsets had similar TRBV-TRBJ usage; memory cells differed. More hydrophobic TRB CDR3s occurred in CXCR3-positive than in CXCR3-negative naive cells.

Sequences were obtained from naive CXCR3+ CD8+ T cells from blood. This sample's subset: CD45RO-CCR7+CD27+CD95- naive CD8+ T cells expressing CXCR3 (TNR3+). The sequence was obtained from a human donor in good health. Some clones in this sample may be carry-over from other donors' samples.

The CDR3: CASSFLAEFQETQYF. The rearrangement uses TRBV7-8 and TRBJ2-5; the TCRdb D gene call, TRBD2, has no DNA to confirm it. This CDR3 has 15 amino acids. CDR1 and CDR2 from the germline V gene are SGHVS and FQNEAQ.